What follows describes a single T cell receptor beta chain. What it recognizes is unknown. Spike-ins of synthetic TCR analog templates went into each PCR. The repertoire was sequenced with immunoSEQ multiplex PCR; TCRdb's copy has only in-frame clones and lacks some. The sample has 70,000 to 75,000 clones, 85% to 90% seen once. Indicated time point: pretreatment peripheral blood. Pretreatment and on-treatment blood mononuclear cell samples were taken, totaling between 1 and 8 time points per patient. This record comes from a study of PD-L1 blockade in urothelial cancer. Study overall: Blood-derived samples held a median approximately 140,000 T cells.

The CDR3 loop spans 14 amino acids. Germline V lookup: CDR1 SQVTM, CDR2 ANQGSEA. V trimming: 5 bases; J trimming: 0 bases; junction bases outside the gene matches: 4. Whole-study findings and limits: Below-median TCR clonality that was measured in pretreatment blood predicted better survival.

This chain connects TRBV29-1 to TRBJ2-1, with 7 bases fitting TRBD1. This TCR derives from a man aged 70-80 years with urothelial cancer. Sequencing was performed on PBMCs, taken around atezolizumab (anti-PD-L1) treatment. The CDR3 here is CSVRDSSSYNEQFF. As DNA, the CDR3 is TGCAGCGTTAGGGACAGCAGCTCCTACAATGAGCAGTTCTTC.